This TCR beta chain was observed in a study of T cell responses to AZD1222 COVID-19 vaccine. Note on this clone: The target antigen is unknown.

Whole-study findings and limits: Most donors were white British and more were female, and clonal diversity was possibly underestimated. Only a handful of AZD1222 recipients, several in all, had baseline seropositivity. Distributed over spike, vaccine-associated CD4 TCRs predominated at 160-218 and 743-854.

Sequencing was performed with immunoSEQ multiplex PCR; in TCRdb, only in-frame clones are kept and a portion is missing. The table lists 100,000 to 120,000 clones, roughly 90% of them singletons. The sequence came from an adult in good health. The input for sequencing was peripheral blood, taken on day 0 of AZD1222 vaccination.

Here the CDR3 reads CASSQERVGGTEAFF. The CDR3 DNA reads TGTGCCAGCAGCCAAGAGCGGGTGGGAGGCACTGAAGCTTTCTTT. The chain links TRBV3-1 (or the pseudogene TRBV3-2) to TRBJ1-1; D ambiguous. The CDR3 consists of 15 residues. V lost 0 bases to trimming and J lost 4 bases, with 12 bases between them. Germline CDR1 reads LGHDT; CDR2 reads YNNKEL (reference sequence).